Sequencing of this T cell receptor (beta chain) was carried out in a study of cytomegalovirus exposure and HLA in healthy donors. Germline assignment: CDR1 MDHEN and CDR2 SYDVKM. The J segment lost 3 bases and the V segment lost 6 bases, leaving 2 bases of the junction unmatched. This CDR3 comprises 12 residues. PCR was performed using 60 Vbeta and 13 Jbeta primers. Produced via immunoSEQ multiplex PCR; TCRdb's table is partial and in-frame only. The sample records 120,000 or so clones, about three quarters being singletons. This TCR came from a human donor in good health. This chain uses TRBV28 with TRBJ2-7, with 7 bases identical to TRBD1. Sequencing input: PBMCs. The CDR3 nucleotides read TGTGCCAGCAGACAGGGGAACTACGAGCAGTACTTC. This gives the protein CASRQGNYEQYF.